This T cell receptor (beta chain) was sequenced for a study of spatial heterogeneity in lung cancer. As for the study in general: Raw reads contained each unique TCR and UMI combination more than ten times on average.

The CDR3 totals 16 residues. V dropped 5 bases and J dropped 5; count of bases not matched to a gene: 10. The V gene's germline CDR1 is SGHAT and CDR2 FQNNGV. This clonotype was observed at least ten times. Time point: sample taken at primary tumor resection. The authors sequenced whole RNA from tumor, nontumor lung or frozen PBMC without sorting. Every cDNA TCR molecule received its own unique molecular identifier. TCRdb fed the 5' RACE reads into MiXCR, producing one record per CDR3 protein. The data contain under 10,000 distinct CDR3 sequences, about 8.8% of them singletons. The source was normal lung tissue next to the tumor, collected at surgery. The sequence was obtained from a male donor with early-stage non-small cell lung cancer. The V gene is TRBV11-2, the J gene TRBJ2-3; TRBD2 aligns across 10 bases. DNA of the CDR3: TGTGCCAGCAGCCCAACCCTAGCGGGGGCCGGAGATACGCAGTATTTT. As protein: CASSPTLAGAGDTQYF. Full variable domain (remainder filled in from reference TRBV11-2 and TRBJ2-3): EAGVAQSPRYKIIEKRQSVAFWCNPISGHATLYWYQQILGQGPKLLIQFQNNGVVDDSQLPKDRFSAERLKGVDSTLKIQPAKLEDSAVYLCASSPTLAGAGDTQYFGPGTRLTVL.